These 30 T cell receptor beta chains originate from one sample sequenced in a study of cytomegalovirus exposure and HLA in healthy donors. Vbeta (60) and Jbeta (13) primers were used in the PCR. Clones were read by immunoSEQ multiplex PCR, and TCRdb kept only the in-frame ones, dropping some. The sample lists 180,000 or so clones, around 80% seen once, with 1.4% in the top ten. Sequenced input: PBMCs. The source of these receptors is a man aged 18 to 35 in good health and CMV-seronegative.

The gene calls are TRBV12-5 and TRBJ2-2, with 8 nucleotides matching TRBD2. Germline CDR1 reads LGHNT; CDR2 reads FRNRAP. This CDR3 contains 15 residues. The ends lost 6 bases at V and 5 bases at J; junction bases unmatched: 8. The CDR3 DNA reads as TGTGCTAGTGGAAACGGGGGGGCGAGGACCGGGGAGCTGTTTTTT. This translates into CASGNGGARTGELFF.

This chain joins TRBV19 and TRBJ1-1; 7 nucleotides agree with TRBD1. Trimming took 6 bases from V and 0 from J; bases not matched to a gene: 7. The CDR3 has 15 residues. In germline, CDR1 is LNHDA, CDR2 SQIVND (reference sequence). CDR3 residues: CASRGQPYMNTEAFF. The CDR3 DNA reads TGTGCCAGTAGGGGACAGCCCTACATGAACACTGAAGCTTTCTTT.

This clone has more than one count but fewer than ten. J is TRBJ1-1 and V is TRBV7-2; D is ambiguous. This CDR3 contains 15 residues. Germline V gives CDR1 SGHTA, CDR2 FQGNSA. With 2 bases removed from V and 4 bases from J, the gap between germline ends came to 14 bases. The CDR3 DNA sequence: TGTGCCAGCAGCTTAAAGGCGGGTCAGATCACTGAAGCTTTCTTT. This codes for CASSLKAGQITEAFF.

V usage is TRBV7-9 and J usage is TRBJ2-1, with D possibly TRBD1 on 5 matching bases. CDR3 size: 14 residues. Germline-derived CDR1 and CDR2 are SEHNR and FQNEAQ (reference sequence). V was clipped by 4 bases and J by 5 bases, with 12 bases between them. The CDR3 bases are TGTGCCAGCAGCTCGAAGACAGTAGACAATGAGCAGTTCTTC. This sequence encodes CASSSKTVDNEQFF.

The chain recombines TRBV19 with TRBJ1-2; 7 bases agree with TRBD1. J lost 4 bases, V lost 4 bases, and 6 bases had no gene match. CDR1 is LNHDA and CDR2 is SQIVND in the germline V gene (reference sequence). This CDR3 spans 14 amino acids. The CDR3 nucleotides are TGTGCCAGTAGTAACCGGGACAGAAGCTATGGCTACACCTTC. Translation: CASSNRDRSYGYTF.

J is TRBJ1-2 and V is TRBV6-1, with a weak D call TRBD1 (5 bases). There are 14 residues in the CDR3. Germline lookup yields CDR1 MNHNS and CDR2 SASEGT. V was cut by 3 bases and J by 4 bases, with 12 bases left in between. DNA of the CDR3: TGTGCCAGCAGTGACGATAGCAGGGCCTATGGCTACACCTTC. Its protein is CASSDDSRAYGYTF.

The CDR3: CASSIKAGLNTGELFF. CDR3 DNA sequence: TGTGCCAGCAGCATCAAGGCAGGCCTGAACACCGGGGAGCTGTTTTTT. This chain connects TRBV21-1 to TRBJ2-2; the tabulated D call, TRBD1, remains unverified against the DNA. TRBV21-1 is reported as a pseudogene. There are 16 residues in the CDR3.

The chain recombines TRBV7-9 with TRBJ2-1; 9 bases agree with TRBD2. The V gene end was trimmed by 8 bases and the J gene end by 0 bases; junction bases not matched to a gene: 2. This CDR3 is built from 14 residues. The germline gives CDR1 SEHNR, CDR2 FQNEAQ (reference sequence). In nucleotides, the CDR3 is TGTGCCAGCCTAGCGGGGAGCTCCTACAATGAGCAGTTCTTC. Amino acid sequence: CASLAGSSYNEQFF. The full variable domain, with the rest looked up from reference TRBV7-9 and TRBJ2-1, is DTGVSQNPRHKITKRGQNVTFRCDPISEHNRLYWYRQTLGQGPEFLTYFQNEAQLEKSRLLSDRFSAERPKGSFSTLEIQRTEQGDSAMYLCASLAGSSYNEQFFGPGTRLTVL.

This clone was observed once. The gene calls are TRBV6-4 and TRBJ2-4, with a weak D call TRBD2 (5 bases). The germline V and J ends were trimmed by 7 bases and 3 bases, with 16 bases remaining between them. This CDR3 contains 15 residues. Germline V gene data show CDR1 as MRHNA and CDR2 as SNTAGT. This chain's CDR3 is CASTSSGINKNIQYF. The CDR3 region has the DNA TGTGCCAGCACCTCTTCCGGGATTAACAAAAACATTCAGTACTTC.

This clone was counted a few times. The identical CDR3 is also encoded by other nucleotide sequences in the sample. This rearrangement joins TRBV29-1 to TRBJ1-2; TRBD1 matches at 10 bases. The CDR3 length is 12 residues. V was pared by 6 bases and J by 8 bases, with 6 bases of the junction left unmatched. Germline loops: CDR1 SQVTM, CDR2 ANQGSEA. CDR3 coding DNA: TGCAGCGTGGGGGACAGGGGTGGGGGCTACACCTTC. Translation: CSVGDRGGGYTF.

This chain connects TRBV7-6 to TRBJ2-3; 9 bases are a match to TRBD2. The CDR3 sequence is 16 residues long. Germline assignment: CDR1 SGHVS and CDR2 FNYEAQ. Losses at the gene ends were 0 bases for V and 4 bases for J; bases not matched to a gene: 5. The chain's CDR3 is CASSLAASGNADTQYF. The CDR3 DNA follows: TGTGCCAGCAGCTTAGCTGCTAGCGGGAACGCAGATACGCAGTATTTT.

V usage is TRBV25-1 and J usage is TRBJ2-2; 12 positions agree with TRBD2. Germline CDR1 MGHDK, CDR2 SYGVNS. With V trimmed by 6 bases and J by 6 bases, 2 bases remained unmatched. The CDR3 contains 14 residues. CDR3 protein: CASRTSGRPGELFF. CDR3 DNA: TGTGCCAGCAGGACTAGCGGGAGACCCGGGGAGCTGTTTTTT.

The chain has TRBV19 and TRBJ1-5; D is unclear. Trimming removed 5 bases from V and 0 bases from J, with 11 bases in between. The CDR3 covers 15 residues. Germline CDR1 reads LNHDA; CDR2 reads SQIVND (reference sequence). CDR3 DNA: TGTGCCAGTAGTCTAGCCCCGTATAGCAATCAGCCCCAGCATTTT. Translating it yields CASSLAPYSNQPQHF.

The chain combines TRBV15 with TRBJ2-1; 9 bases match TRBD1. The CDR3 sequence is 15 residues long. Germline lookup yields CDR1 LNHNV and CDR2 YYDKDF (reference sequence). V shed 4 bases and J 7 bases; nucleotides not matched to a gene: 8. The chain's CDR3 is CATSKGTGKGNEQFF. The CDR3 DNA follows: TGTGCCACCAGCAAAGGGACAGGGAAAGGGAATGAGCAGTTCTTC.

The chain uses TRBV9 and TRBJ2-2; 10 bases fit TRBD2. CDR3 length equals 17 residues. Germline CDR1 and CDR2: SGDLS and YYNGEE. The V and J ends lost 1 base and 4 bases, in that order; junction bases with no gene match: 7. In DNA form, the CDR3 reads TGTGCCAGCAGCGTAAATAGTCTAGCGGGAGTCACCGGGGAGCTGTTTTTT. It yields the protein CASSVNSLAGVTGELFF.

This chain uses TRBV30 with TRBJ2-7, with 7 positions matching TRBD2. Germline V gene lookup returns CDR1 GTSNPN and CDR2 SVGIG (reference sequence). The junction had 9 bases not matched to a gene; V was cut back by 4 bases and J by 0 bases. The CDR3 is 15 residues long. The CDR3 DNA reads TGTGCCTGGATTGGGATGTTAGCGGGCTCCTACGAGCAGTACTTC. This translates into CAWIGMLAGSYEQYF.

Comment on this clone: The germline gene is not matched at one end of the junction; a read error may be the cause. The gene calls are TRBV25-1 and TRBJ1-2; 9 nucleotides match TRBD1. The CDR3 length is 17 residues. Germline V gene sequence: CDR1 MGHDK, CDR2 SYGVNS. CDR3 region: CASSGSGTGSLSYGYPF. The CDR3 nucleotides are TGTGCCAGCAGTGGCTCCGGGACAGGGTCTTTAAGCTATGGCTACCCCTTC.

Only one count was recorded for this clone. V and J are TRBV30 and TRBJ1-2; 9 bases line up with TRBD1. Germline V gives CDR1 GTSNPN, CDR2 SVGIG (reference sequence). The trim removed 5 bases at V and 0 bases at J, leaving 10 bases unmatched. The CDR3 is made up of 16 amino acids. CDR3 sequence (DNA): TGTGCCTGGGACCCCGGGACAGGGATTACTAACTATGGCTACACCTTC. This sequence encodes CAWDPGTGITNYGYTF.

This rearrangement joins TRBV27 to TRBJ2-2, with 8 bases that match TRBD2. The junction had 10 bases not matched to a gene; V was cut back by 6 bases and J by 4 bases. CDR3 length equals 16 residues. Looked up from germline, CDR1 is MNHEY and CDR2 is SMNVEV (reference sequence). This CDR3 is CASSHSGMRVTGELFF. DNA of the CDR3: TGTGCCAGCAGCCATAGCGGGATGCGGGTCACCGGGGAGCTGTTTTTT.

This chain uses TRBV11-2 with TRBJ2-5; 8 positions agree with TRBD2. Trimming took 2 bases from V and 5 from J; bases not matched to a gene: 7. This CDR3 has 15 amino acids. The germline gives CDR1 SGHAT, CDR2 FQNNGV. The CDR3 loop is CASSLWAGGLETQYF. As DNA, the CDR3 is TGTGCCAGCAGCTTATGGGCGGGGGGCCTCGAGACCCAGTACTTC. The full variable domain, rest sourced from reference TRBV11-2 and TRBJ2-5, is EAGVAQSPRYKIIEKRQSVAFWCNPISGHATLYWYQQILGQGPKLLIQFQNNGVVDDSQLPKDRFSAERLKGVDSTLKIQPAKLEDSAVYLCASSLWAGGLETQYFGPGTRLLVL.

This clone was seen once. The chain combines TRBV19 with TRBJ1-5; D not certain. The ends were cut back, 6 bases at V and 4 bases at J, with 10 bases in the middle. The CDR3 is made up of 13 amino acids. The germline gives CDR1 LNHDA, CDR2 SQIVND (reference sequence). CDR3 protein: CASRSQANQPQHF. The CDR3 DNA follows: TGTGCCAGTAGAAGCCAGGCGAATCAGCCCCAGCATTTT.

The chain recombines TRBV4-3 with TRBJ1-4, with TRBD1 identical over 9 bases. The CDR3 extends over 15 amino acids. The trim removed 4 bases at V and 5 bases at J, leaving 5 bases unmatched. Per germline, CDR1 LGHNA and CDR2 YSLEER. The chain's CDR3 is CASSRGDRENEKLFF. CDR3 DNA sequence: TGCGCCAGCAGCCGGGGGGACAGGGAAAATGAAAAACTGTTTTTT.

The genes are TRBV30 and TRBJ1-1; TRBD1 is a possible D gene (6 bases). Looked up from germline, CDR1 is GTSNPN and CDR2 is SVGIG (reference sequence). The CDR3 covers 14 residues. V was shortened by 4 bases and J by 4 bases, with 16 bases between the two germline ends. The CDR3 reads CAWKTGRVGTEAFF. CDR3 in DNA: TGTGCCTGGAAGACAGGAAGGGTGGGCACTGAAGCTTTCTTT.

This CDR3 reads CASSTRQTSYEQYF. DNA for the CDR3: TGTGCCAGCAGCACACGACAAACCTCCTACGAGCAGTACTTC. The J gene is TRBJ2-7, the V gene TRBV7-2; D gene unclear. CDR1 SGHTA and CDR2 FQGNSA come from the germline V gene. The CDR3 consists of 14 residues. V was clipped by 5 bases and J by 0 bases, with 11 bases between them.

The chain combines TRBV10-1 with TRBJ2-1; 13 bases line up with TRBD2. V lost 0 bases and J lost 8; bases outside the gene matches: 7. The CDR3 is made up of 17 amino acids. In germline, CDR1 is WNHNN, CDR2 SYGVQD (reference sequence). This chain's CDR3 is CASSESKRLAGGDEQFF. As DNA, the CDR3 is TGCGCCAGCAGTGAGTCAAAAAGACTAGCGGGAGGAGATGAGCAGTTCTTC.

The chain is built from TRBV20-1 and TRBJ1-1, with D uncertain. CDR3 length: 11 residues. Germline CDR1 and CDR2: DFQATT and SNEGSKA (reference sequence). The V and J ends lost 3 bases and 4 bases respectively, with 6 bases between them. The CDR3 loop reads CSASFRTEAFF. The CDR3 DNA follows: TGCAGTGCTAGTTTCCGCACTGAAGCTTTCTTT.

This clone was detected only once. The V call is TRBV7-9, the J call TRBJ2-7, with a tentative D call TRBD2 (6 bases). Trimming took off 6 bases at V and 6 bases at J, with 18 bases between the two ends. The CDR3 length is 14 residues. Germline V gene data show CDR1 as SEHNR and CDR2 as FQNEAQ (reference sequence). CDR3 in amino acids: CASSLNGRGVEQYF. The DNA for the CDR3 is TGTGCCAGCAGTTTAAATGGTCGCGGGGTCGAGCAGTACTTC.

This chain links TRBV5-4 with TRBJ1-1; 8 nucleotides agree with TRBD1. The length of the CDR3 is 17 residues. With V trimmed by 4 bases and J by 1 base, 12 bases remained unmatched. CDR1 SGHNT and CDR2 YYREEE come from the germline V gene (reference sequence). The CDR3 region is CASSIRISGTGNTEAFF. Here the CDR3 DNA reads TGTGCCAGCAGCATAAGAATTTCCGGGACAGGGAACACTGAAGCTTTCTTT.

The chain joins TRBV6-6 to TRBJ2-7; possible D gene TRBD1, 6 bases. This CDR3 has 15 residues. V was clipped by 6 bases and J by 2 bases, with 17 bases between them. The germline gives CDR1 MNHNY, CDR2 SVGAGI (reference sequence). Here the CDR3 DNA reads TGTGCCAGCAGACACCCCGACAGGACCCCCTACGAGCAGTACTTC. It translates to CASRHPDRTPYEQYF.

The chain couples TRBV30 to TRBJ1-1, with TRBD1 as a possible D gene (6 bases). The V gene's germline CDR1 is GTSNPN and CDR2 SVGIG (reference sequence). Trimming removed 2 bases from V and 1 base from J, with 11 bases in between. This CDR3 has 14 amino acids. This chain's CDR3 is CAWSPRGGNTEAFF. CDR3 sequence (DNA): TGTGCCTGGAGTCCGAGAGGGGGGAACACTGAAGCTTTCTTT.